One sample yielded the 31 T cell receptor beta chains listed below, sequenced in a study of T cell clonality in common variable immunodeficiency. Assay used: immunoSEQ multiplex PCR; TCRdb lists only in-frame clones, some missing. The table lists around 40,000 clones, with no singletons. Sequencing input: peripheral blood mononuclear cells. The receptor set was obtained from a person aged 18 to 69 in good health.

This clone was observed at least ten times. The CDR3 end is not reached by the read, which stops 3 residues before it; the germline J gene fills it in. The V gene is TRBV19, the J gene TRBJ1-2, with 9 nucleotides matching TRBD1. J gave up 3 bases and V 8 bases, and 1 base lay outside the gene matches. This CDR3 is 12 amino acids long. Germline V gene lookup returns CDR1 LNHDA and CDR2 SQIVND (reference sequence). The sequenced part of the CDR3 DNA is TGTGCCAGTGGACAGGGGTACTATGGC. It specifies CASGQGYYG. The complete CDR3 protein is CASGQGYYGYTF.

This clone was recorded at least ten times. The read is 3 residues too short to cover the CDR3 end, so that end is filled in from the germline J gene. The V and J genes are TRBV2 and TRBJ2-1; 7 bases align to TRBD1. Unmatched junction bases numbered 5, after V lost 8 bases and J lost 4 bases. This CDR3 comprises 13 residues. CDR1 is SNHLY and CDR2 is FYNNEI in the germline V gene. Incomplete CDR3 DNA: TGTGCCAGCCCCCGGACAGGATACAATGAG. Protein: CASPRTGYNE. The complete CDR3 sequence is CASPRTGYNEQFF.

At least ten counts were recorded for this clone. With the read ending 3 residues before the CDR3 end, the germline J gene is used to fill in that end. The gene calls are TRBV6-1 and TRBJ1-5, with D perhaps matching TRBD1 (5 bases). V lost 4 bases and J 5 bases, leaving 15 bases between the germline ends. This CDR3 comprises 15 residues. Germline V gene data show CDR1 as MNHNS and CDR2 as SASEGT. The covered CDR3 bases are TGTGCCAGCAGTGGCGGAGGGGAGTATCATCAGCCC. Its protein is CASSGGGEYHQP. The full CDR3 is CASSGGGEYHQPQHF.

Comments on this clone: The read halts 3 residues ahead of the CDR3 end, with the missing end drawn from the germline J gene. J is TRBJ2-1 and V is TRBV7-8; the D gene could be TRBD1 or TRBD2 (5 bases each). Trimming took 0 bases from V and 4 from J, leaving 10 bases between them. Germline CDR1 is SGHVS and CDR2 is FQNEAQ. The length of the CDR3 is 15 residues. The CDR3 is CASSLATEGYNEQFF. The sequenced part of the CDR3 DNA is TGTGCCAGCAGCTTAGCCACCGAGGGGTACAATGAG.

As to this clone: With the read ending 3 residues before the CDR3 end, the germline J gene is used to fill in that end. The rearrangement joins TRBV7-9 to TRBJ2-2, with D maybe TRBD1 (6 bases). Germline V gene data show CDR1 as SEHNR and CDR2 as FQNEAQ (reference sequence). There are 15 residues in the CDR3. Partial CDR3 DNA: TGTGCCAGCAGTCCTTGGGGGCAGTATAATGAAAAG. Protein: CASSPWGQYNEK. From start to end, the CDR3 is CASSPWGQYNEKLFF.

There are a few counts of this clone. The read ends 3 residues shy of where the CDR3 ends; the end is completed using the germline J gene. The chain recombines TRBV5-4 with TRBJ2-1; D remains ambiguous. V lost 4 bases to trimming and J lost 5 bases, with 7 bases between them. The germline CDR1 and CDR2 sequences are SGHNT and YYREEE (reference sequence). The CDR3 has 12 residues. The CDR3 protein is CASSGSDNEQFF. The covered CDR3 bases are TGTGCCAGCAGCGGTTCGGACAATGAG.

This clone has ten or more counts. Read sequence stops 3 residues before the CDR3 end, and the germline J gene provides the missing end. The chain uses TRBV19 and TRBJ1-4, with 7 bases lining up with TRBD1. CDR1 and CDR2 (germline): LNHDA, SQIVND (reference sequence). This CDR3 has 15 amino acids. Losses at the gene ends were 4 bases for V and 6 bases for J; bases not matched to a gene: 8. CDR3 sequence reads: CASSTTGDVDEKLFF. The sequenced CDR3 bases are TGTGCCAGTAGTACCACAGGGGATGTGGATGAAAAA.

This clone occurred many times. With the read ending 3 residues before the CDR3 end, the germline J gene is used to fill in that end. The chain uses TRBV20-1 and TRBJ1-1; tentatively, D is TRBD1 (6 bases). Germline V gene sequence: CDR1 DFQATT, CDR2 SNEGSKA (reference sequence). The CDR3 has 15 amino acids. Trimming cost V 2 bases and J 5 bases, with 18 bases left between them. The CDR3 here is CSARSQTGRRTEAFF. The part of the CDR3 DNA that was read is TGCAGTGCTAGAAGCCAGACAGGCCGGAGGACTGAA.

This clone was seen at least ten times. The CDR3 goes on 3 residues after the read ends, and that part is filled in from the germline J gene. J is TRBJ2-5 and V is TRBV4-1, with 8 positions matching TRBD2. In germline, CDR1 is MGHRA, CDR2 YSYEKL. The CDR3 has 16 amino acids. Trimming removed 0 bases from V and 5 bases from J; junction bases left unmatched: 8. CDR3 loop: CASSQEGIPSGETQYF. CDR3 DNA, as far as it was read: TGCGCCAGCAGCCAAGAAGGGATCCCTAGCGGGGAGACC.

This clone was seen at least ten times. The CDR3 end falls 3 residues outside the read, so it is completed with the germline J gene. The chain joins TRBV7-6 to TRBJ2-4; D is possibly TRBD2 (6 bases). V was pared by 1 base and J by 5 bases, with 12 bases between. This CDR3 is built from 15 residues. CDR1 and CDR2 from the germline V gene are SGHVS and FNYEAQ. This CDR3 reads CASSLGGVVENIQYF. The part of the CDR3 DNA that was read is TGTGCCAGCAGCTTAGGCGGGGTAGTCGAAAACATT.

In this sample, this clone turned up many times. The read ends 3 residues shy of where the CDR3 ends; the end is completed using the germline J gene. The chain joins TRBV30 to TRBJ1-2; no firm D call. Germline loops: CDR1 GTSNPN, CDR2 SVGIG (reference sequence). The CDR3 runs to 14 residues. The V end lost 5 bases, the J end lost 7 bases, and 20 bases lay between the germline ends. CDR3 residues: CAWAAQLGVVGYTF. CDR3 bases read: TGTGCCTGGGCTGCCCAACTCGGTGTAGTTGGC.

Turning to this clone: Sequencing ends 3 residues short of the CDR3 end; the germline J gene provides the rest. This sequence joins TRBV7-9 and TRBJ2-2, with TRBD2 as a possible D gene (5 bases). CDR1 and CDR2 (germline): SEHNR, FQNEAQ (reference sequence). The CDR3 spans 15 residues. Partial CDR3 DNA: TGTGCCAGCAGCTTAGGACGGGGATCCGGAGAAAAG. This encodes CASSLGRGSGEK. The CDR3 as a whole reads CASSLGRGSGEKLFF.

This clone was counted ten times or more. The CDR3 goes on 3 residues after the read ends, and that part is filled in from the germline J gene. The genes are TRBV5-1 and TRBJ2-7; 8 bases align to TRBD2. J gave up 3 bases and V 6 bases, and 11 bases lay outside the gene matches. The germline CDR1 and CDR2 sequences are SGHRS and YFSETQ. There are 15 residues in the CDR3. The CDR3 bases that were read are TGCGCCAGCAACAACGGAGCGGGGGCACTCTACGAG. Its protein product is CASNNGAGALYE. The full CDR3 is CASNNGAGALYEQYF.

This clone was seen at least ten times. The read terminates 3 residues ahead of where the CDR3 ends, so the germline J gene completes it. The chain couples TRBV4-2 to TRBJ1-1; D ambiguous. Germline V gives CDR1 LGHNA, CDR2 YNFKEQ. This CDR3 is built from 15 residues. V dropped 3 bases and J dropped 1 base, with 12 bases sitting between them. The CDR3 bases that were read are TGTGCCAGCAGCCAGCCAAAGACTTGGAACACTGAA. Residues: CASSQPKTWNTE. The full CDR3 protein is CASSQPKTWNTEAFF.

At least ten counts were recorded for this clone. Coverage ceases 3 residues before the CDR3 finishes, and the germline J gene fills in the end. The V call is TRBV10-3, the J call TRBJ2-1; 9 bases agree with TRBD1. Germline V lookup: CDR1 ENHRY, CDR2 SYGVKD. The V and J ends lost 7 bases and 5 bases, in that order; junction bases with no gene match: 9. This CDR3 contains 15 residues. CDR3 sequence reads: CAITEGQGWNNEQFF. The sequenced CDR3 bases are TGTGCCATCACGGAGGGACAGGGATGGAACAATGAG.

The table lists this clone with many counts. Read data end 3 residues before the CDR3 end; the end is taken from the germline J gene. The V call is TRBV5-1, the J call TRBJ2-2; maybe TRBD1 (6 bases). CDR3 length: 13 amino acids. The V end was cut by 5 bases, the J end by 5 bases, with 10 bases between. Germline CDR1 is SGHRS and CDR2 is YFSETQ. The CDR3 bases that were read are TGCGCCAGCAGTAACAGGGTGACCGGGGAG. Its protein product is CASSNRVTGE. The whole CDR3 reads CASSNRVTGELFF.

At least ten counts were recorded for this clone. From the germline J gene comes the end of the CDR3, since the read stops 3 residues before it. The chain uses TRBV5-1 and TRBJ1-1; D is possibly TRBD1 (6 bases). The CDR3 is 13 amino acids. Germline assignment: CDR1 SGHRS and CDR2 YFSETQ. V was pared by 4 bases and J by 6 bases, with 13 bases between. The DNA read from the CDR3 is TGCGCCAGCAGCCAGAACAGGGAGGCTGAA. Residues: CASSQNREAE. The whole CDR3 protein reads CASSQNREAEAFF.

This clone was counted many times. The CDR3 end lies 3 residues beyond the end of the read and is filled in from the germline J gene. J is TRBJ2-5 and V is TRBV13, with a tentative D call TRBD2 (6 bases). With 0 bases removed from V and 0 bases from J, the gap between germline ends came to 14 bases. Germline CDR1 reads PRHDT; CDR2 reads FYEKMQ (reference sequence). The CDR3 is 17 amino acids. The covered CDR3 bases are TGTGCCAGCAGCTTAGGTCTAGCGTACAGATACCAAGAGACC. It specifies CASSLGLAYRYQET. The entire CDR3 protein is CASSLGLAYRYQETQYF.

Points on this clone: The read comes to an end 3 residues before the CDR3 does, leaving the germline J gene to fill in the end. The chain couples TRBV19 to TRBJ2-2; 8 positions match TRBD2. CDR3 length: 15 residues. Germline lookup yields CDR1 LNHDA and CDR2 SQIVND (reference sequence). CDR3: CASSPERGFLVELFF. Partial CDR3 DNA: TGTGCCAGTAGTCCCGAGCGGGGGTTTTTGGTCGAG.

This clone came up a few times. The sequenced fragment ends 3 residues before the CDR3 boundary, so the rest is inferred from the germline J gene. This chain uses TRBV5-8 with TRBJ1-2; 9 nucleotides agree with TRBD1. Per germline, CDR1 SGHTS and CDR2 YDEGEE. Trimming cost V 2 bases and J 4 bases; bases outside gene matches: 6. This CDR3 is 15 amino acids long. The CDR3 bases that were read are TGTGCCAGCAGCTTCCGGGACAGGGCCCTCTATGGC. Translating gives CASSFRDRALYG. The whole CDR3 protein reads CASSFRDRALYGYTF.

This clone was counted ten times or more. The CDR3 end falls 3 residues outside the read, so it is completed with the germline J gene. Other DNA sequences of this sample code for an identical CDR3. The chain has TRBV5-6 and TRBJ1-3; perhaps TRBD1 as D (5 bases). Per germline, CDR1 SGHDT and CDR2 YYEEEE. Trimming left V 0 bases short and J 2 bases short, with 9 bases between. The CDR3 totals 15 residues. The CDR3 loop is CASSLAGFTGNTIYF. The CDR3 DNA, read in part, is TGTGCCAGCAGCTTGGCAGGGTTTACTGGAAACACC. The whole variable domain, remainder taken from reference TRBV5-6 and TRBJ1-3, is DAGVTQSPTHLIKTRGQQVTLRCSPKSGHDTVSWYQQALGQGPQFIFQYYEEEERQRGNFPDRFSGHQFPNYSSELNVNALLLGDSALYLCASSLAGFTGNTIYFGEGSWLTVV.

This clone has at least ten counts. The CDR3 end is not reached by the read, which stops 3 residues before it; the germline J gene fills it in. The chain uses TRBV6-1 and TRBJ2-1; TRBD2 matches at 10 bases. The germline gives CDR1 MNHNS, CDR2 SASEGT. V lost 2 bases, J lost 1 base, and 11 bases stayed unmatched. This CDR3 region has 19 residues. The chain's CDR3 is CASSEFWPTSGSSYNEQFF. The part of the CDR3 DNA that was read is TGTGCCAGCAGTGAATTCTGGCCGACTAGCGGGTCGTCCTACAATGAG.

This clone was seen ten or more times. The read ends 3 residues before the CDR3 terminus; that terminus is restored from the germline J gene. The V gene is TRBV6-1, the J gene TRBJ1-2, with a possible D match to TRBD1 (5 bases). The CDR3 contains 14 residues. Germline CDR1 and CDR2: MNHNS and SASEGT. The sequenced part of the CDR3 DNA is TGTGCCAGCAGTGAAGAGTGGGGGGTATACGGC. It translates to CASSEEWGVYG. The entire CDR3 reads CASSEEWGVYGYTF.

This clone has ten or more counts. The read falls 3 residues short of the CDR3 end, and the missing part is taken from the germline J gene. V usage is TRBV5-1 and J usage is TRBJ1-5, with D maybe TRBD1 (5 bases). The germline V gene encodes CDR1 SGHRS and CDR2 YFSETQ. This CDR3 has 13 residues. The germline V and J ends were trimmed by 4 bases and 5 bases, with 10 bases remaining between them. This chain's CDR3 is CASSEDSYQPQHF. Partial CDR3 DNA: TGCGCCAGCAGCGAAGACAGCTATCAGCCC.

This clone was counted many times. The CDR3 end is not reached by the read, which stops 3 residues before it; the germline J gene fills it in. This chain joins TRBV20-1 and TRBJ2-7, with 10 bases identical to TRBD2. J lost 1 base, V lost 6 bases, and 6 bases had no gene match. The CDR3 is 14 amino acids. Germline V gene lookup returns CDR1 DFQATT and CDR2 SNEGSKA (reference sequence). The covered CDR3 bases are TGCAGTGCCCCGAGCGGGAGGGGTTCCTACGAG. It translates to CSAPSGRGSYE. The full CDR3 sequence reads CSAPSGRGSYEQYF.

By sample fraction, this clone is medium-sized. This CDR3 reads CSARTDYGYTF. CDR3 DNA (partial): TGCAGTGCCCGGACAGATTATGGC. The rearrangement uses TRBV20-1 and TRBJ1-2; D is perhaps TRBD1 (6 bases). The read comes to an end 3 residues before the CDR3 does, leaving the germline J gene to fill in the end. The CDR3 contains 11 residues. Germline-derived CDR1 and CDR2 are DFQATT and SNEGSKA (reference sequence). The V gene lost 6 bases and the J gene lost 5 bases, with 10 bases spanning the gap.

This clone was recorded many times. The read ends 3 residues shy of where the CDR3 ends; the end is completed using the germline J gene. The chain couples TRBV7-2 to TRBJ2-2, with TRBD2 matching 9 bases. V shed 5 bases, J shed 9 bases, and the junction held 10 bases outside the gene matches. Looked up from germline, CDR1 is SGHTA and CDR2 is FQGNSA. The CDR3 has 15 residues. This chain's CDR3 is CASSLGLAKGWELFF. The part of the CDR3 DNA that was read is TGTGCCAGCAGCCTCGGACTAGCGAAGGGCTGGGAG.

This clone was picked up many times. The CDR3 is cut off 3 residues early in the read; its end comes from the germline J gene. The chain has TRBV18 and TRBJ2-7, with 9 bases identical to TRBD1. Unmatched junction bases numbered 4, after V lost 5 bases and J lost 5 bases. The CDR3 has 13 amino acids. Per germline, CDR1 KGHSH and CDR2 LQKENI. The part of the CDR3 DNA that was read is TGTGCCAGCTCAGGAACAGGGGGCAACGAG. Protein sequence: CASSGTGGNE. Given in full, the CDR3 is CASSGTGGNEQYF. Full variable domain (remainder filled in from reference TRBV18 and TRBJ2-7): NAGVMQNPRHLVRRRGQEARLRCSPMKGHSHVYWYRQLPEEGLKFMVYLQKENIIDESGMPKERFSAEFPKEGPSILRIQQVVRGDSAAYFCASSGTGGNEQYFGPGTRLTVT.

As concerns this clone: The read ends 3 residues shy of where the CDR3 ends; the end is completed using the germline J gene. V is TRBV2 and J is TRBJ2-3; 8 bases fit TRBD1. There are 18 residues in the CDR3. Germline assignment: CDR1 SNHLY and CDR2 FYNNEI. Trimming at V came to 2 bases and at J to 1 base, leaving 11 bases not matched to a gene. CDR3 protein: CASSERAQGTGGTDTQYF. The CDR3 bases that were read are TGTGCCAGCAGTGAACGGGCTCAGGGGACAGGAGGCACAGATACG.

Ten or more counts support this clone. The missing CDR3 end, 3 residues past where the read stops, is filled in from the germline J gene. The V call is TRBV6-4, the J call TRBJ1-2, with D possibly matching TRBD1 (6 bases). Germline loops: CDR1 MRHNA, CDR2 SNTAGT. The CDR3 covers 19 residues. CDR3 in amino acids: CASSDRGLAGAYSYNDYTF. The covered CDR3 bases are TGTGCCAGCAGTGACAGGGGACTAGCGGGGGCTTACTCCTACAATGAC.

This clone was counted many times. With the read ending 3 residues before the CDR3 end, the germline J gene is used to fill in that end. The chain employs TRBV12-3 or TRBV12-4 and TRBJ2-7; 11 positions agree with TRBD2. This CDR3 contains 14 residues. J was trimmed by 4 bases and V by 4 bases; bases with no gene match: 3. The CDR3 DNA, read in part, is TGTGCCAGCAGTTCGGGGACTAGCGGTTACGAG. This codes for CASSSGTSGYE. The complete CDR3 protein is CASSSGTSGYEQYF.